This T cell receptor (beta chain) was observed in a study of identical twins. Among all donors, each was a healthy Caucasian. The CDR3 loop spans 16 amino acids. The V and J ends lost 2 bases and 0 bases respectively, with 14 bases between them. CDR1 is SGHRS, CDR2 YFSETQ, per germline. Turning to this clonotype: What it recognizes is unknown.

Findings of the study overall: Whereas memory repertoires showed no such difference, abundant cord blood beta clonotypes carried fewer insertions.

The authors used template switching to add a universal primer site and gave cDNA unique molecular identifiers. In TCRdb, the 5' RACE reads were re-called with MiXCR into one record per CDR3 protein. The sample includes roughly 710,000 distinct CDR3 sequences, around 6% of them seen just once. This TCR derives from a man between 18 and 35 years old in good health. The chain has TRBV5-1 and TRBJ2-5; no clear D gene. Sample: naive T cells sorted from blood. CDR3 sequence reads: CASSFMTKKYQETQYF. The DNA of the CDR3 is TGCGCCAGCAGCTTTATGACCAAAAAGTACCAAGAGACCCAGTACTTC.